A single sample is the source of the 9 T cell receptor beta chains below, sequenced in a study of T-cell reconstitution after alpha-beta-depleted transplantation in children. Molecular barcoding with unique molecular identifiers was used for the TCRbeta library. MiXCR was run by TCRdb on the PCR reads, yielding one entry per CDR3 protein. The sample yields around 140,000 distinct CDR3 sequences, roughly 9% seen once. The sample in question was PBMCs, mostly from graft donor cells, obtained 180 days after TCRalphabeta/CD19-depleted stem cell transplant. The source of these receptors is a female patient aged 2-10 years who had a stem cell transplant for congenital amegakaryocytic thrombocytopenia, so the T cells may come from the graft donor.

V and J are TRBV15 and TRBJ2-7; 10 bases fit TRBD2. V lost 1 base to trimming and J lost 0 bases; unmatched junction nucleotides: 12. CDR1 and CDR2 from the germline V gene are LNHNV and YYDKDF (reference sequence). The CDR3 has 19 residues. CDR3 in DNA: TGTGCCACCAGCAGAGTACGGTCTAGCGGGAGATGGGGCTCCTACGAGCAGTACTTC. Amino acid sequence: CATSRVRSSGRWGSYEQYF.

This clonotype has ten or more counts. The chain recombines TRBV28 with TRBJ2-7; D might be TRBD1 (6 bases). The CDR3 extends over 13 amino acids. CDR1 MDHEN and CDR2 SYDVKM come from the germline V gene. V dropped 6 bases and J dropped 3 bases, with 12 bases sitting between them. The CDR3 DNA follows: TGTGCCAGCAGCAACTCCAGGGGCTACGAGCAGTACTTC. It is translated as CASSNSRGYEQYF.

This clonotype has ten or more counts. J is TRBJ2-2 and V is TRBV5-1, with unresolved D. Germline-derived CDR1 and CDR2 are SGHRS and YFSETQ. Deletions cut 0 bases from V and 2 bases from J, with 11 bases between. There are 16 residues in the CDR3. CDR3 bases: TGCGCCAGCAGCTTGGGGGTCAGACTTAACACCGGGGAGCTGTTTTTT. Its protein product is CASSLGVRLNTGELFF.

This clonotype was seen many times. J is TRBJ2-1 and V is TRBV25-1; TRBD1 matches 10 bases. The V segment lost 4 bases and the J segment 8 bases; nucleotides outside the gene matches: 5. Germline V gene data show CDR1 as MGHDK and CDR2 as SYGVNS. This CDR3 comprises 14 residues. CDR3 coding DNA: TGTGCCAGCAGTGGACCGACAGGGGGCCATGAGCAGTTCTTC. It encodes CASSGPTGGHEQFF.

This clonotype showed up many times. The V call is TRBV5-1, the J call TRBJ2-2, with TRBD2 identical over 12 bases. V shed 3 bases and J 4 bases; nucleotides not matched to a gene: 4. The CDR3 is 16 residues long. The germline V gene encodes CDR1 SGHRS and CDR2 YFSETQ. The CDR3 coding sequence is TGCGCCAGCAGCTGGACTAGCGGGGAGCCCACCGGGGAGCTGTTTTTT. Translation gives CASSWTSGEPTGELFF.

At least ten counts were recorded for this clonotype. The chain carries TRBV14 and TRBJ2-1; 15 bases match TRBD2. Germline CDR1 SGHDN, CDR2 FVKESK. The ends lost 3 bases at V and 6 bases at J; junction bases unmatched: 18. The CDR3 has 21 amino acids. CDR3 in amino acids: CASSHLVPGLAGGPSRNEQFF. The CDR3 bases are TGTGCCAGCAGCCACTTGGTTCCCGGACTAGCGGGAGGGCCCTCCCGCAATGAGCAGTTCTTC.

This clonotype occurred a few times. The J gene is TRBJ2-5, the V gene TRBV5-1; D tentatively reads TRBD1 or TRBD2 (5 bases each). V dropped 2 bases and J dropped 7 bases, with 12 bases sitting between them. The germline V gene encodes CDR1 SGHRS and CDR2 YFSETQ. The CDR3 sequence is 13 residues long. The CDR3: CASSFGTLWTQYF. DNA for the CDR3: TGCGCCAGCAGCTTTGGGACCCTATGGACCCAGTACTTC. The entire variable domain, with the rest obtained from reference TRBV5-1 and TRBJ2-5, is as follows: KAGVTQTPRYLIKTRGQQVTLSCSPISGHRSVSWYQQTPGQGLQFLFEYFSETQRNKGNFPGRFSGRQFSNSRSEMNVSTLELGDSALYLCASSFGTLWTQYFGPGTRLLVL.

This clonotype appeared a few times. V and J are TRBV5-1 and TRBJ2-1; D is ambiguous. The CDR3 sequence is 12 residues long. V was shortened by 2 bases and J by 7 bases, with 7 bases between the two germline ends. Looked up from germline, CDR1 is SGHRS and CDR2 is YFSETQ. In DNA, the CDR3 is TGCGCCAGCAGCTTAGCCGGTAATGAGCAGTTCTTC. Its translation is CASSLAGNEQFF.

Remarks on this clonotype: A single base separates this from a much larger clone, so it may be a read error. This sequence joins TRBV20-1 and TRBJ2-5; TRBD2 agrees at 12 bases. The V and J ends lost 4 bases and 5 bases, in that order; junction bases with no gene match: 5. Per the germline V gene, CDR1 is DFQATT and CDR2 is SNEGSKA (reference sequence). This CDR3 is built from 14 residues. As DNA, the CDR3 is TGCAGTGCTATACTAGCGGGAGGTCCGGAGACCCAGTACTTC. This codes for CSAILAGGPETQYF.